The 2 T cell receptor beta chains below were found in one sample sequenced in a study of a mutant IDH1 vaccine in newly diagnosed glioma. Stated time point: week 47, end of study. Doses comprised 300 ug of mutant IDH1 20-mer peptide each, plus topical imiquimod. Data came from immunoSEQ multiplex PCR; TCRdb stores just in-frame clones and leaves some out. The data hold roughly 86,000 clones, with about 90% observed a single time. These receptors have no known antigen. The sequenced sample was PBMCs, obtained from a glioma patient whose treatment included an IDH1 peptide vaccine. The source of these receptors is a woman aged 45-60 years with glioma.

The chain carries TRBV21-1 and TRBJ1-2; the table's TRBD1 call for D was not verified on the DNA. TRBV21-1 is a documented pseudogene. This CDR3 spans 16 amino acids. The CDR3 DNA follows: TGTGCCAGCAGCCTCTCCGGGACACCAACCCGGGATGGCTACACCTTC. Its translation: CASSLSGTPTRDGYTF.

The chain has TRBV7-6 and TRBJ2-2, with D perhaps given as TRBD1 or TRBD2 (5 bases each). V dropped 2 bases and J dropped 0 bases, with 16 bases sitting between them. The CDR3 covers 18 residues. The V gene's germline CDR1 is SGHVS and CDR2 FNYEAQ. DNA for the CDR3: TGTGCCAGCAGCTTACCTCCTTCGGGGCGGGCGAACACCGGGGAGCTGTTTTTT. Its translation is CASSLPPSGRANTGELFF.